This T cell receptor beta chain was identified during a study of T cell repertoires in cytomegalovirus infection. Across the study: The public TCR beta signatures pointed to both CMV infection and matching HLA type.

CDR3 size: 14 residues. Trimming pared 1 base from V and 1 base from J, leaving 4 bases between. Germline CDR1 SGHTA, CDR2 FQGNSA. Study results and limitations: HLA-C-restricted CMV clonotypes gave the most frequent clonotype in two of eight donors. Totalled public TCR beta family frequency picked out people who carried CMV plus the relevant HLA.

Using its own MiXCR run on the reads, TCRdb lists one record per CDR3 protein. The data contain 350,000 to 550,000 distinct CDR3 sequences, approximately 31% of them singletons. This clonotype has at least ten counts. Its cognate antigen is unknown. Source material: PBMCs. This TCR was sampled from a human donor in good health (CMV status not recorded). Some clones in this sample may be carry-over from other donors' samples. This chain links TRBV7-2 with TRBJ2-2; no firm D call. The CDR3 spells CASSLVQNTGELFF. DNA of the CDR3: TGTGCCAGCAGCTTAGTACAGAACACCGGGGAGCTGTTTTTT.